This T cell receptor (beta chain) was recorded in a study of T cells in Graves' hyperthyroidism and ophthalmopathy. Trimming left V 0 bases short and J 9 bases short, with 10 bases between. The CDR3 has 13 amino acids. Germline CDR1 is LGHNA and CDR2 is YNFKEQ. Remarks on this clonotype: What it binds is not known.

Diagnosis of hyperthyroidism was new in patients aged 18 to 65, and its duration was under 2 months. The blood sample dates from first hyperthyroidism diagnosis, preceding any ophthalmopathy symptoms. Fresh peripheral blood, roughly 9.6 ml, was the source of the PBMCs. Researchers amplified the TCR beta CDR3 regions from RNA transcripts. The HTBI set primed first-round TCR CDR3 RT-PCR. Each CDR3 protein gets one entry after TCRdb re-called the multiplex PCR reads with MiXCR. Among nearly 600,000 distinct CDR3 sequences listed, about 14% were seen once. Overall study results and limits: The model made its ophthalmopathy prediction, and onset followed a median approximately 6 months later.

Specimen: blood. This clonotype was obtained from a woman in her 30s with Graves' hyperthyroidism that later progressed to Graves' ophthalmopathy. This chain links TRBV4-2 with TRBJ2-3, with D possibly TRBD2 on 5 matching bases. DNA of the CDR3: TGTGCCAGCAGCCAAGAACTAGATCGAACGCAGTATTTT. Protein: CASSQELDRTQYF.